Shown below are 15 T cell receptor beta chains from a single sample sequenced in a study of T cell repertoires in cytomegalovirus infection. These receptors have no known antigen. One entry per CDR3 protein, called by TCRdb with MiXCR from the reads. The top ten hold over 15% of the sample, which has about 700,000 distinct CDR3 sequences, roughly 30% seen once. Here the sequenced sample was cultured PBMCs, taken from culture after CMV antigen stimulation. These TCRs come from a human donor in good health (CMV status not recorded). Some clones in this sample may be carry-over from other donors' samples.

Of note for this clonotype: One end of the junction varies from germline; a read error may be responsible. The chain uses TRBV5-5 and TRBJ2-1; 9 bases align to TRBD1. Germline-derived CDR1 and CDR2 are SGHKS and YYEKEE (reference sequence). This CDR3 is built from 15 residues. The CDR3 DNA follows: TGTGCCAGCAGGGCCGGACAGGGGTCCTACAATGAGCTGTTCTTC. Protein product: CASRAGQGSYNELFF.

V usage is TRBV6-1 and J usage is TRBJ2-7, with D unclear. Per germline, CDR1 MNHNS and CDR2 SASEGT. The CDR3 totals 13 residues. Trimming took off 7 bases at V and 3 bases at J, with 13 bases between the two ends. In DNA, the CDR3 is TGTGCCAGCAACCAACCCCCCTACTACGAGCAGTACTTC. Protein product: CASNQPPYYEQYF.

This clonotype was detected a few times. V gene TRBV7-2 combines with J gene TRBJ2-1, with D possibly being TRBD2 (6 bases). Trimming took off 4 bases at V and 4 bases at J, with 14 bases between the two ends. The CDR3 is 15 residues long. The V gene's germline CDR1 is SGHTA and CDR2 FQGNSA. CDR3 region: CASSYRGRQYNEQFF. The DNA of the CDR3 is TGTGCCAGCAGCTACCGGGGGAGACAGTACAATGAGCAGTTCTTC.

This chain connects TRBV10-3 to TRBJ2-3; D might be TRBD1 (6 bases). Germline CDR1 ENHRY, CDR2 SYGVKD. V was trimmed by 6 bases and J by 6 bases, leaving 16 bases between them. This CDR3 contains 14 residues. CDR3 residues: CAIRATGTGDTQYF. For the CDR3, the DNA is TGTGCCATCAGAGCGACAGGAACCGGGGATACGCAGTATTTT.

The rearrangement links TRBV20-1 to TRBJ2-3; TRBD2 aligns across 10 bases. The CDR3 runs 18 residues. Germline CDR1 DFQATT, CDR2 SNEGSKA (reference sequence). The trim removed 3 bases at V and 4 bases at J, leaving 16 bases unmatched. The CDR3 sequence: CSASGPLAGELRSDTQYF. The CDR3 coding sequence is TGCAGTGCTAGTGGGCCGCTAGCGGGAGAACTCAGGTCAGATACGCAGTATTTT.

The chain recombines TRBV5-5 with TRBJ2-1; 7 bases match TRBD2. The V segment lost 4 bases and the J segment 7 bases; nucleotides outside the gene matches: 11. This CDR3 comprises 15 residues. The germline V gene encodes CDR1 SGHKS and CDR2 YYEKEE (reference sequence). The CDR3, as DNA: TGTGCCAGCAGCCCGTTGAGCGGGATAGGTAATGAGCAGTTCTTC. This translates into CASSPLSGIGNEQFF.

This clonotype has more than one count but fewer than ten. The chain couples TRBV19 to TRBJ2-1; D unclear. This CDR3 comprises 12 residues. The V end was cut by 3 bases, the J end by 5 bases, with 5 bases between. Germline V gives CDR1 LNHDA, CDR2 SQIVND (reference sequence). The CDR3 loop reads CASSIQNNEQFF. As DNA, the CDR3 is TGTGCCAGTAGTATCCAGAACAATGAGCAGTTCTTC.

This chain uses TRBV6-2 or TRBV6-3 with TRBJ2-1; D is uncertain. V dropped 2 bases and J dropped 0 bases, with 11 bases sitting between them. The V gene's germline CDR1 is MNHEY and CDR2 SVGEGT. The CDR3 is made up of 16 amino acids. CDR3 loop: CASSYRSSLSYNEQFF. DNA of the CDR3: TGTGCCAGCAGTTACCGATCGTCCCTCTCCTACAATGAGCAGTTCTTC.

This chain uses TRBV12-3 or TRBV12-4 with TRBJ1-1; maybe TRBD1 (6 bases). The V and J ends lost 7 bases and 1 base respectively, with 13 bases between them. The CDR3 runs to 14 residues. CDR3 nucleotide sequence: TGTGCCAGCACGGGCGGGGGCGGGAACACTGAAGCTTTCTTT. Encoded protein: CASTGGGGNTEAFF.

In this sample, this clonotype turned up many times. This chain uses TRBV7-2 with TRBJ1-4; TRBD1 might be the D (5 bases). This CDR3 has 13 amino acids. CDR1 is SGHTA, CDR2 FQGNSA, per germline. V dropped 1 base and J dropped 8 bases, with 8 bases sitting between them. DNA of the CDR3: TGTGCCAGCAGCTTAGGGGGGTACGAAAAACTGTTTTTT. This codes for CASSLGGYEKLFF.

This clonotype was recorded a few times. The chain is built from TRBV12-3 or TRBV12-4 and TRBJ2-3, with TRBD2 matching over 15 bases. V shed 8 bases, J shed 4 bases, and the junction held 1 base outside the gene matches. The CDR3 length is 14 residues. The CDR3: CASRTSGRADTQYF. The CDR3 bases are TGTGCCAGCCGGACTAGCGGGAGGGCAGATACGCAGTATTTT.

The CDR3 DNA follows: TGTGCCAGCAGTCGAGCGGGACTAGCGGGATACAATGAGCAGTTCTTC. Translating gives CASSRAGLAGYNEQFF. The V gene is TRBV6-8, the J gene TRBJ2-1; 13 positions agree with TRBD2. The CDR3 is made up of 16 amino acids. V was clipped by 5 bases and J by 4 bases; unmatched bases: 5. Germline V gene data show CDR1 as MNHGY and CDR2 as SAAAGT.

This rearrangement joins TRBV5-4 to TRBJ2-5; possibly TRBD2 for D (6 bases). The CDR3 runs 14 residues. The germline V gene has CDR1 SGHNT and CDR2 YYREEE (reference sequence). Trimming removed 4 bases at V and 5 bases at J, with 15 bases between. CDR3 coding DNA: TGTGCCAGCAGCCAGGCAGGGAGGACGGAGACCCAGTACTTC. Translated, it gives CASSQAGRTETQYF.

CDR3 in DNA: TGTGCCAGCAGTTACGAACCGGGCGGATTCCAAGAGACCCAGTACTTC. It is translated as CASSYEPGGFQETQYF. This chain connects TRBV6-5 to TRBJ2-5; D unresolved. V shed 2 bases and J shed 1 base, with 14 bases lying between them. Germline V CDR1 and CDR2: MNHEY, SVGAGI. This CDR3 has 16 residues.

Only a few counts were recorded for this clonotype. CDR3: CASTWDRGKYGYTF. The CDR3 DNA sequence: TGTGCCAGTACTTGGGACAGGGGGAAGTATGGCTACACCTTC. The chain links TRBV19 to TRBJ1-2; 11 bases fit TRBD1. Germline trimming cut 7 bases from V and 5 bases from J; bases unmatched to any gene: 6. Germline V gene sequence: CDR1 LNHDA, CDR2 SQIVND (reference sequence). The CDR3 is made up of 14 amino acids.